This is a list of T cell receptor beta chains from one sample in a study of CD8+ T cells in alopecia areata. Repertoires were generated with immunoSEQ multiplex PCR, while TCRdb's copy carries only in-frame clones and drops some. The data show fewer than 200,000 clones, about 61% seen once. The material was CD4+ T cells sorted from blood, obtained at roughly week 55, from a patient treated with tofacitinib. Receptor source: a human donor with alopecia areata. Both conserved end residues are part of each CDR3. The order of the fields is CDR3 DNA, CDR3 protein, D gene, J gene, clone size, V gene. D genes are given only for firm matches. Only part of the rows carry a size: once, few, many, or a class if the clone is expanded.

CDR3 DNA: TGCAGCGTAGGAAGACTAGCGGGAGAGGACGAGCAGTACTTC
CDR3 protein: CSVGRLAGEDEQYF
D gene: TRBD2
J gene: TRBJ2-7
clone size: NA
V gene: TRBV29-1

CDR3 DNA: TGTGCCAGCAGCTTCGCTAGCGGGGACGGAGAGACCCAGTACTTC
CDR3 protein: CASSFASGDGETQYF
D gene: TRBD2
J gene: TRBJ2-5
clone size: NA
V gene: TRBV7-2

CDR3 DNA: TGTGCCAGCAGTCGAGAGTGGAGCGCTGAAGCTTTCTTT
CDR3 protein: CASSREWSAEAFF
D gene: NA
J gene: TRBJ1-1
clone size: NA
V gene: TRBV6-5

CDR3 DNA: TGTGCCTGGAGCAGGAACTATCCCTACGAGCAGTACTTC
CDR3 protein: CAWSRNYPYEQYF
D gene: NA
J gene: TRBJ2-7
clone size: NA
V gene: TRBV30

CDR3 DNA: TGTGCCAGCAGTCATGAATCGGCGGGGGGCGCCGAGACCCAGTACTTC
CDR3 protein: CASSHESAGGAETQYF
D gene: TRBD2
J gene: TRBJ2-5
clone size: few
V gene: TRBV2

CDR3 DNA: TGTGCCAGCATCCCGGGGTCCGGAGGTTTGAACACCGGGGAGCTGTTTTTT
CDR3 protein: CASIPGSGGLNTGELFF
D gene: NA
J gene: TRBJ2-2
clone size: few
V gene: TRBV25-1

CDR3 DNA: TGCGCCAGCAGCTTGGCCGGGCGGAGCGCTCAGTACTTC
CDR3 protein: CASSLAGRSAQYF
D gene: NA
J gene: TRBJ2-7
clone size: once
V gene: TRBV5-1

CDR3 DNA: TGTGCCAGCAGCCATTACAGGGGTGGCGGCTACACCTTC
CDR3 protein: CASSHYRGGGYTF
D gene: TRBD1
J gene: TRBJ1-2
clone size: few
V gene: TRBV5-4

CDR3 DNA: TGTGCCACCATAGCTGGAGGGACAGGGACCTACGAGCAGTACTTC
CDR3 protein: CATIAGGTGTYEQYF
D gene: TRBD1
J gene: TRBJ2-7
clone size: once
V gene: TRBV28

CDR3 DNA: TGCGCCAGCAGCCAAGGAATAGCGGGGCGCGCGGATACGCAGTATTTT
CDR3 protein: CASSQGIAGRADTQYF
D gene: TRBD2
J gene: TRBJ2-3
clone size: NA
V gene: TRBV4-1

CDR3 DNA: TGTGCCAGCAGCACCGGGACAGGGCGAGAGACCCAGTACTTC
CDR3 protein: CASSTGTGRETQYF
D gene: TRBD1
J gene: TRBJ2-5
clone size: few
V gene: TRBV7-6

CDR3 DNA: TGTGCCAGCAGTTACTCTGGGAAACGGCAAGAGACCCAGTACTTC
CDR3 protein: CASSYSGKRQETQYF
D gene: NA
J gene: TRBJ2-5
clone size: few
V gene: TRBV6-5

CDR3 DNA: TGCGCCAGCAGCTTGATTCGGGGGTCTGAAGCTTTCTTT
CDR3 protein: CASSLIRGSEAFF
D gene: NA
J gene: TRBJ1-1
clone size: NA
V gene: TRBV5-1

CDR3 DNA: TGTGCCAGCAGCATCACAGGGTTCACTGAAGCTTTCTTT
CDR3 protein: CASSITGFTEAFF
D gene: NA
J gene: TRBJ1-1
clone size: NA
V gene: TRBV11-3

CDR3 DNA: TGTGCCAGCAGCCGCAGGGGTGAGGACGAGCAGTACTTC
CDR3 protein: CASSRRGEDEQYF
D gene: NA
J gene: TRBJ2-7
clone size: NA
V gene: TRBV6-6